Following are 26 T cell receptor beta chains from one sample sequenced in a study of OX40 agonist ivuxolimab in advanced cancers. Data came from immunoSEQ multiplex PCR; TCRdb stores just in-frame clones and leaves some out. The sample lists 35,000 to 40,000 clones, about 92% occurring once. The sequenced sample was CD4+ or CD8+ T cells sorted from blood, obtained in a trial of the OX40 agonist ivuxolimab. These TCRs come from an adult with an advanced solid tumor such as melanoma, head and neck, liver or kidney cancer.

V and J are TRBV27 and TRBJ2-7; 7 nucleotides align to TRBD1. Germline loops: CDR1 MNHEY, CDR2 SMNVEV (reference sequence). The CDR3 contains 13 residues. V shed 5 bases, J shed 4 bases, and the junction held 5 bases outside the gene matches. The CDR3 is CASSLGQHYEQYF. The CDR3 region has the DNA TGTGCCAGCAGTCTGGGACAGCATTACGAGCAGTACTTC.

The V and J genes are TRBV11-2 and TRBJ2-3; D is unresolved. Germline lookup yields CDR1 SGHAT and CDR2 FQNNGV. The V gene lost 0 bases and the J gene lost 2 bases, with 9 bases spanning the gap. This CDR3 region has 15 residues. The CDR3 spells CASSLERRFTDTQYF. Here the CDR3 DNA reads TGTGCCAGCAGCTTAGAACGGCGGTTCACAGATACGCAGTATTTT.

This clone was seen once. The CDR3 bases are TGTGCCAGCAGCCCGATGGGAACTAACTATGGCTACACCTTC. As protein: CASSPMGTNYGYTF. The chain has TRBV7-8 and TRBJ1-2, with unresolved D. The CDR3 has 14 residues. The germline V gene has CDR1 SGHVS and CDR2 FQNEAQ. V was shortened by 5 bases and J by 0 bases, with 10 bases between the two germline ends.

The genes are TRBV5-6 and TRBJ1-1; 9 nucleotides agree with TRBD1. Per germline, CDR1 SGHDT and CDR2 YYEEEE. J gave up 5 bases and V 1 base, and 6 bases lay outside the gene matches. The CDR3 has 15 residues. In DNA form, the CDR3 reads TGTGCCAGCAGCTTGTACAGGGGGCGCTGGACTGAAGCTTTCTTT. Residues: CASSLYRGRWTEAFF.

J is TRBJ1-1 and V is TRBV19, with a tentative D call TRBD1 (6 bases). With 3 bases removed from V and 5 bases from J, the gap between germline ends came to 10 bases. The CDR3 has 13 amino acids. The germline CDR1 and CDR2 sequences are LNHDA and SQIVND (reference sequence). CDR3 in DNA: TGTGCCAGTAGTATGTGGGGGGCGACTGAAGCTTTCTTT. Translating it yields CASSMWGATEAFF.

The count of this clone is one. The gene calls are TRBV5-1 and TRBJ1-4, with D perhaps matching TRBD1 (5 bases). V lost 6 bases, J lost 10 bases, and 10 bases lay in between. This CDR3 is 11 amino acids long. Germline V gene lookup returns CDR1 SGHRS and CDR2 YFSETQ. Here the CDR3 reads CASTFQGKLFF. In DNA, the CDR3 is TGCGCCAGCACGTTTCAGGGAAAACTGTTTTTT.

The gene calls are TRBV28 and TRBJ1-4; TRBD1 might be the D (6 bases). Trimming left V 5 bases short and J 5 bases short, with 15 bases between. CDR3 length equals 15 residues. CDR1 is MDHEN and CDR2 is SYDVKM in the germline V gene. CDR3 in DNA: TGTGCCAGCAGTCTCCCGGGGGCAGGGAATGAAAAACTGTTTTTT. Translated: CASSLPGAGNEKLFF. The whole variable domain, filled in from reference TRBV28 and TRBJ1-4, reads DVKVTQSSRYLVKRTGEKVFLECVQDMDHENMFWYRQDPGLGLRLIYFSYDVKMKEKGDIPEGYSVSREKKERFSLILESASTNQTSMYLCASSLPGAGNEKLFFGSGTQLSVL.

This clone showed up just once. The chain is built from TRBV19 and TRBJ1-1, with 9 bases fitting TRBD1. The germline gives CDR1 LNHDA, CDR2 SQIVND (reference sequence). This CDR3 is built from 14 residues. The trim removed 3 bases at V and 5 bases at J, leaving 4 bases unmatched. The CDR3 region has the DNA TGTGCCAGTAGTATGACAGGGGGACGGACTGAAGCTTTCTTT. Residues: CASSMTGGRTEAFF.

This chain connects TRBV7-9 to TRBJ2-7, with D tentatively TRBD1 or TRBD2 (5 bases each). Trimming left V 5 bases short and J 3 bases short, with 8 bases between. Germline V gives CDR1 SEHNR, CDR2 FQNEAQ (reference sequence). The CDR3 length is 12 residues. CDR3 DNA: TGTGCCAGCAGCGGGACCTTCTACGAGCAGTACTTC. Protein sequence: CASSGTFYEQYF.

The chain combines TRBV6-1 with TRBJ2-7; D unresolved. V lost 2 bases and J lost 2, with 10 bases in between. From germline, CDR1 is MNHNS and CDR2 SASEGT. CDR3 length: 14 residues. The CDR3 DNA sequence: TGTGCCAGCAGTGAAAGCAGGTACACCTACGAGCAGTACGTC. This translates into CASSESRYTYEQYV.

This rearrangement joins TRBV5-1 to TRBJ2-7; D perhaps matches TRBD1 (5 bases). The germline CDR1 and CDR2 sequences are SGHRS and YFSETQ. CDR3 size: 12 residues. With 7 bases removed from V and 6 bases from J, the gap between germline ends came to 14 bases. The CDR3 protein is CASDSGQGEQYF. In DNA, the CDR3 is TGCGCCAGCGACAGTGGCCAAGGCGAGCAGTACTTC.

V is TRBV11-2 and J is TRBJ2-2; no firm D call. With 3 bases removed from V and 6 bases from J, the gap between germline ends came to 17 bases. This CDR3 spans 16 amino acids. Germline assignment: CDR1 SGHAT and CDR2 FQNNGV. The CDR3 here is CASSFPLEGKSGELFF. The DNA of the CDR3 is TGTGCCAGCAGCTTCCCGTTGGAAGGGAAGTCCGGGGAGCTGTTTTTT.

The count of this clone is one. The chain combines TRBV15 with TRBJ1-2; D gene uncertain. V shed 0 bases and J shed 4 bases, with 12 bases lying between them. Looked up from germline, CDR1 is LNHNV and CDR2 is YYDKDF (reference sequence). CDR3 length: 15 residues. The CDR3 is CATSRDVGGSYGYTF. The CDR3 region has the DNA TGTGCCACCAGCAGAGATGTGGGCGGGAGCTATGGCTACACCTTC.

The chain is built from TRBV5-1 and TRBJ2-1, with 8 bases matching TRBD2. CDR3 size: 16 residues. V lost 3 bases and J lost 6; bases outside the gene matches: 11. CDR1 is SGHRS, CDR2 YFSETQ, per germline. The CDR3 is CASSWNEGLGSNEQFF. DNA for the CDR3: TGCGCCAGCAGCTGGAACGAGGGACTAGGCTCCAATGAGCAGTTCTTC. Full variable domain (missing parts from reference TRBV5-1 and TRBJ2-1): KAGVTQTPRYLIKTRGQQVTLSCSPISGHRSVSWYQQTPGQGLQFLFEYFSETQRNKGNFPGRFSGRQFSNSRSEMNVSTLELGDSALYLCASSWNEGLGSNEQFFGPGTRLTVL.

The V gene is TRBV5-6, the J gene TRBJ1-2; D gene uncertain. This CDR3 contains 15 residues. The ends were cut back, 4 bases at V and 2 bases at J, with 15 bases in the middle. From germline, CDR1 is SGHDT and CDR2 YYEEEE. CDR3 nucleotide sequence: TGTGCCAGCAGCCCTGTGGCGGGGATGAACTATGGCTACACCTTC. It is translated as CASSPVAGMNYGYTF.

This clone was counted once. The chain employs TRBV10-2 and TRBJ2-2; D may correspond to TRBD1 or TRBD2 (5 bases each). CDR3 length: 14 amino acids. V was clipped by 6 bases and J by 1 base, with 9 bases between them. The germline V gene has CDR1 WSHSY and CDR2 SAAADI. The CDR3 protein is CASSRDENTGELFF. The CDR3, as DNA: TGCGCCAGCAGCCGGGACGAGAACACCGGGGAGCTGTTTTTT.

This clone was counted only a few times. The gene calls are TRBV21-1 and TRBJ2-7; the table's D gene call, TRBD1, was not cross checked with the DNA. TRBV21-1 is flagged as a pseudogene. The CDR3 covers 16 residues. The CDR3: CASRPLYGQGYGEQYV. Written as DNA, the CDR3 is TGTGCCAGCCGACCGTTATACGGACAGGGATATGGCGAGCAGTACGTC.

The rearrangement uses TRBV29-1 and TRBJ1-4, with a possible D match to TRBD1 (5 bases). Trimming took 4 bases from V and 11 from J, leaving 11 bases between them. The CDR3 length is 11 residues. Germline assignment: CDR1 SQVTM and CDR2 ANQGSEA. CDR3 nucleotide sequence: TGCAGCGTTGGGTCGGGGGGGAAACTGTTTTTT. Its protein product is CSVGSGGKLFF.

The V call is TRBV4-1, the J call TRBJ2-3, with D uncertain. Per the germline V gene, CDR1 is MGHRA and CDR2 is YSYEKL. The CDR3 totals 15 residues. The V end was cut by 8 bases, the J end by 4 bases, with 19 bases between. CDR3 in amino acids: CASSPWPDSPDTQYF. CDR3 in DNA: TGCGCCAGCTCCCCCTGGCCCGACTCCCCAGATACGCAGTATTTT.

The J gene is TRBJ1-4, the V gene TRBV29-1; D possibly corresponds to TRBD1 (6 bases). The CDR3 consists of 11 residues. The V gene's germline CDR1 is SQVTM and CDR2 ANQGSEA. The V gene lost 5 bases and the J gene lost 12 bases, with 13 bases spanning the gap. The CDR3: CSVWWRGQLFF. In nucleotides, the CDR3 is TGCAGCGTTTGGTGGCGGGGGCAACTGTTTTTT.

This clone was detected only once. This rearrangement joins TRBV19 to TRBJ2-3; 9 bases match TRBD1. The germline gives CDR1 LNHDA, CDR2 SQIVND (reference sequence). J lost 5 bases, V lost 6 bases, and 6 bases had no gene match. This CDR3 has 14 residues. The CDR3 DNA reads TGTGCCAGTAGCCCTCGACAGGGGGTAGATACGCAGTATTTT. Amino acid sequence: CASSPRQGVDTQYF.

Comment on this clone: Different DNA sequences within this sample yield the same CDR3. The gene calls are TRBV9 and TRBJ2-1; D is possibly TRBD1 or TRBD2 (6 bases each). V shed 0 bases and J shed 5 bases, with 12 bases lying between them. CDR1 and CDR2 (germline): SGDLS, YYNGEE. This CDR3 contains 15 residues. CDR3 protein: CASSVGGAHDNEQFF. DNA for the CDR3: TGTGCCAGCAGCGTAGGGGGGGCTCACGACAATGAGCAGTTCTTC.

The chain is built from TRBV19 and TRBJ2-2; TRBD1 or TRBD2 may be the D gene (5 bases each). Trimming shortened V by 0 bases and J by 5 bases, and 13 bases separated the two germline ends. The V gene's germline CDR1 is LNHDA and CDR2 SQIVND (reference sequence). This CDR3 comprises 16 residues. CDR3 DNA: TGTGCCAGTAGTATAGACGGGACGGTTTTTACCGGGGAGCTGTTTTTT. The encoded protein is CASSIDGTVFTGELFF.

The chain has TRBV10-3 and TRBJ2-7, with a weak D call TRBD2 (5 bases). The germline V gene encodes CDR1 ENHRY and CDR2 SYGVKD. The germline V and J ends were trimmed by 3 bases and 5 bases, with 14 bases remaining between them. The length of the CDR3 is 14 residues. As DNA, the CDR3 is TGTGCCATCAGTGACGGCCCGGGATACGACGAGCAGTACTTC. Protein sequence: CAISDGPGYDEQYF.

This chain links TRBV28 with TRBJ2-7; 8 bases agree with TRBD1. V shed 5 bases and J 3 bases; nucleotides not matched to a gene: 3. CDR1 and CDR2 from the germline V gene are MDHEN and SYDVKM. The CDR3 length is 13 residues. CDR3 coding DNA: TGTGCCAGCAGTATCGGGACAGGCTACGAGCAGTACGTC. Translating gives CASSIGTGYEQYV.

This clone was recorded once. CDR3 protein: CASIKQGGDTQYF. CDR3 in DNA: TGTGCCAGCATTAAGCAGGGGGGAGATACGCAGTATTTT. This chain joins TRBV2 and TRBJ2-3; possible D gene TRBD1, 7 bases. Trimming took off 7 bases at V and 5 bases at J, with 13 bases between the two ends. Per germline, CDR1 SNHLY and CDR2 FYNNEI. This CDR3 region has 13 residues.